A selection of T cell receptor beta chains follows, all from one sample in a study of CD8 T cells in Susac syndrome. One entry per CDR3 protein, called by TCRdb with MiXCR from the immunoSEQ multiplex PCR reads. The table shows under 200,000 distinct CDR3 sequences, with 91% occurring only once. Sequenced input: CD4+ T cells from PBMCs. These receptors were obtained from a human donor with Susac syndrome. Both conserved end residues are part of each CDR3. D genes are given only for firm matches. Expanded clones are given a class, and other clones once, few, many or no size at all.

TRBV5-1	TRBD1	TRBJ2-7	14	-	TGCGCCAGCAGCTTGAAGGACAGGTCCTACGAGCAGTACTTC	CASSLKDRSYEQYF
TRBV9	-	TRBJ2-1	16	once	TGTGCCAGCAGCGTAGGAGAGGTTGGCACCTACAATGAGCAGTTCTTC	CASSVGEVGTYNEQFF
TRBV2	TRBD1	TRBJ1-2	15	-	TGTGCCAGCAATCTCGACAGGGCGTTCGACTATGGCTACACCTTC	CASNLDRAFDYGYTF
TRBV6-2/TRBV6-3	TRBD1	TRBJ2-5	15	-	TGTGCCAGCAGTTACGGACAGGAGAACCAAGAGACCCAGTACTTC	CASSYGQENQETQYF
TRBV5-1	TRBD1	TRBJ2-3	16	-	TGCGCCAGCAGCTGGGGACAGATAACTAGCACAGATACGCAGTATTTT	CASSWGQITSTDTQYF
TRBV19	-	TRBJ1-5	14	-	TGTGCCAGTAGTATTGCAGGGGGCAATCAGCCCCAGCATTTT	CASSIAGGNQPQHF
TRBV30	-	TRBJ1-2	12	-	TGTGCCTGGACCACGGGCGGGTATGGCTACACCTTC	CAWTTGGYGYTF
TRBV28	TRBD2	TRBJ2-5	13	-	TGTGCCAGCAGTATGGCGGGAGGAGAGACCCAGTACTTC	CASSMAGGETQYF
TRBV20-1	-	TRBJ1-1	12	-	TGCAGCCCAGTAAAGGGGAACACTGAAGCTTTCTTT	CSPVKGNTEAFF
TRBV5-1	TRBD1	TRBJ2-2	17	-	TGCGCCAGCAGTTCCGGGACAGGCTTGAATTTGGGCGGGGAGCTGTTTTTT	CASSSGTGLNLGGELFF